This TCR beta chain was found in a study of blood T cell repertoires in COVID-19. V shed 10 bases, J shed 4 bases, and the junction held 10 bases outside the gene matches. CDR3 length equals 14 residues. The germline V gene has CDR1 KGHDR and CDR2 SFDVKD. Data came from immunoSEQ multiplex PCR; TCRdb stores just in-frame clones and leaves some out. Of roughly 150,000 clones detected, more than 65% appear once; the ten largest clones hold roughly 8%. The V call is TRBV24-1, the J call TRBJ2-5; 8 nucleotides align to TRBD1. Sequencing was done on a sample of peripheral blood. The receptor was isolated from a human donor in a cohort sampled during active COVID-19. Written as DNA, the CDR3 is TGTGCCACGGCGACAGGGGTTATCGGAGAGACCCAGTACTTC. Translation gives CATATGVIGETQYF.